A single sample gave rise to the 21 T cell receptor beta chains below, sequenced in a study of CD8 T cells in Susac syndrome. A quantity of about 0.45 to 1 ug RNA underwent reverse transcription using random hexamers. TCRdb analysed the immunoSEQ multiplex PCR reads with MiXCR anew, one entry per CDR3 protein. Of a few hundred thousand distinct CDR3 sequences listed, around 85% are singletons. The specimen was CD8+ T cells from PBMCs. The receptors here all came from a human donor with multiple sclerosis.

This chain uses TRBV28 with TRBJ2-3; D unresolved. Per the germline V gene, CDR1 is MDHEN and CDR2 is SYDVKM. V lost 1 base and J lost 2, with 10 bases in between. CDR3 length: 15 residues. CDR3 in DNA: TGTGCCAGCAGTTTATTTGGGCAGATCACAGATACGCAGTATTTT. It yields the protein CASSLFGQITDTQYF.

J is TRBJ1-2 and V is TRBV5-4; no clear D. The CDR3 consists of 12 residues. V lost 5 bases, J lost 3 bases, and 8 bases lay in between. Germline V gives CDR1 SGHNT, CDR2 YYREEE (reference sequence). The CDR3 DNA sequence: TGTGCCAGCAGTTCCGGCGACTATGGCTACACCTTC. Translation: CASSSGDYGYTF.

V gene TRBV3-1 combines with J gene TRBJ2-5; TRBD1 matches 7 bases. V dropped 5 bases and J dropped 10; count of bases not matched to a gene: 4. The V gene's germline CDR1 is LGHDT and CDR2 YNNKEL (reference sequence). The CDR3 length is 11 residues. The CDR3 is CASSVQGVQYF. CDR3 sequence (DNA): TGTGCCAGCAGCGTCCAGGGGGTCCAGTACTTC.

V gene TRBV18 combines with J gene TRBJ2-3; no firm D call. Deletions cut 0 bases from V and 6 bases from J, with 7 bases between. Germline CDR1 reads KGHSH; CDR2 reads LQKENI. The CDR3 length is 13 residues. For the CDR3, the DNA is TGTGCCAGCTCACCACCGGGTTTTGATACGCAGTATTTT. This encodes CASSPPGFDTQYF.

V is TRBV29-1 and J is TRBJ2-7; TRBD2 is a possible D gene (6 bases). Per germline, CDR1 SQVTM and CDR2 ANQGSEA. Trimming stripped 4 bases from V and 1 base from J, with 23 bases between. The CDR3 has 17 amino acids. CDR3 in amino acids: CSVVGAGPDGRSYEQYF. CDR3 bases: TGCAGCGTTGTCGGGGCAGGACCAGACGGGAGATCCTACGAGCAGTACTTC.

The gene calls are TRBV20-1 and TRBJ2-7; D gene ambiguous. Trimming removed 0 bases at V and 1 base at J, with 10 bases between. Germline loops: CDR1 DFQATT, CDR2 SNEGSKA (reference sequence). The CDR3 contains 14 residues. The CDR3 nucleotides read TGCAGTGCTAGAGATCCGTATTTTTCCTACGAGCAGTACTTC. Amino acid sequence: CSARDPYFSYEQYF.

The rearrangement uses TRBV7-9 and TRBJ1-1; a weak D match, TRBD1 (6 bases). Trimming took off 5 bases at V and 1 base at J, with 11 bases between the two ends. The germline V gene has CDR1 SEHNR and CDR2 FQNEAQ (reference sequence). This CDR3 comprises 14 residues. CDR3 nucleotides: TGTGCCAGCAGCCCTGCGGACAGGAACACTGAAGCTTTCTTT. The encoded protein is CASSPADRNTEAFF.

The chain recombines TRBV30 with TRBJ2-2, with 7 nucleotides matching TRBD2. In germline, CDR1 is GTSNPN, CDR2 SVGIG (reference sequence). The CDR3 runs to 13 residues. The V and J ends lost 4 bases and 4 bases, in that order; junction bases with no gene match: 3. The CDR3 spells CAWNGGGTGELFF. The DNA for the CDR3 is TGTGCCTGGAATGGCGGGGGCACCGGGGAGCTGTTTTTT.

The chain carries TRBV19 and TRBJ2-1, with D possibly TRBD2 on 6 matching bases. The V gene's germline CDR1 is LNHDA and CDR2 SQIVND (reference sequence). V was cut by 4 bases and J by 4 bases, with 11 bases left in between. This CDR3 comprises 14 residues. CDR3 sequence: CASSTNGLYNEQFF. CDR3 sequence (DNA): TGTGCCAGTAGTACCAATGGACTATACAATGAGCAGTTCTTC. The variable domain in full, with the rest retrieved from reference TRBV19 and TRBJ2-1, is DGGITQSPKYLFRKEGQNVTLSCEQNLNHDAMYWYRQDPGQGLRLIYYSQIVNDFQKGDIAEGYSVSREKKESFPLTVTSAQKNPTAFYLCASSTNGLYNEQFFGPGTRLTVL.

This clonotype was counted once. The gene calls are TRBV30 and TRBJ1-1; D is ambiguous. This CDR3 has 11 residues. Trimming removed 2 bases from V and 6 bases from J, with 7 bases in between. From germline, CDR1 is GTSNPN and CDR2 SVGIG (reference sequence). The CDR3 sequence is CAWSSVSEAFF. The CDR3 region has the DNA TGTGCCTGGAGTAGCGTATCTGAAGCTTTCTTT.

This chain joins TRBV5-1 and TRBJ2-7, with TRBD1 matching 10 bases. Germline V gene lookup returns CDR1 SGHRS and CDR2 YFSETQ. V shed 4 bases, J shed 4 bases, and the junction held 8 bases outside the gene matches. CDR3 size: 15 residues. CDR3 protein: CASSIGTGERYEQYF. The DNA for the CDR3 is TGCGCCAGCAGCATAGGGACAGGGGAGAGGTACGAGCAGTACTTC.

The chain combines TRBV2 with TRBJ1-2; D gene ambiguous. This CDR3 region has 11 residues. V lost 6 bases and J lost 5, with 7 bases in between. CDR1 and CDR2 (germline): SNHLY, FYNNEI. In DNA, the CDR3 is TGTGCCAGCAGAGTTAAGTATGGCTACACCTTC. It encodes CASRVKYGYTF.

This clonotype was picked up one time. The V and J genes are TRBV12-3 or TRBV12-4 and TRBJ2-7; perhaps TRBD2 as D (7 bases). The CDR3 length is 14 residues. With 5 bases removed from V and 6 bases from J, the gap between germline ends came to 17 bases. As DNA, the CDR3 is TGTGCCAGCAGTCCAGGGGAGGGGCAGGGCGAGCAGTACTTC. It translates to CASSPGEGQGEQYF.

This rearrangement joins TRBV5-4 to TRBJ1-2; 9 bases agree with TRBD1. The V segment lost 5 bases and the J segment 8 bases; nucleotides outside the gene matches: 7. Germline V gives CDR1 SGHNT, CDR2 YYREEE (reference sequence). This CDR3 is 13 amino acids long. The CDR3 sequence: CASRSTGGWGYTF. The CDR3 DNA reads as TGTGCCAGCAGATCGACAGGGGGTTGGGGCTACACCTTC.

V is TRBV7-2 and J is TRBJ1-1; D is unresolved. The germline V gene encodes CDR1 SGHTA and CDR2 FQGNSA. Trimming took 2 bases from V and 4 from J, leaving 17 bases between them. The CDR3 loop spans 16 amino acids. The CDR3: CASSLRTPIGSTEAFF. CDR3 DNA: TGTGCCAGCAGCTTAAGGACGCCTATTGGGAGCACTGAAGCTTTCTTT.

V is TRBV29-1 and J is TRBJ2-7; perhaps TRBD2 as D (5 bases). V was clipped by 7 bases and J by 3 bases, with 13 bases between them. Germline lookup yields CDR1 SQVTM and CDR2 ANQGSEA. There are 12 residues in the CDR3. Written as DNA, the CDR3 is TGCAGCGGCACAAAAGGGAGCTACGAGCAGTACTTC. Its translation: CSGTKGSYEQYF.

This chain links TRBV12-3 or TRBV12-4 with TRBJ2-2; TRBD1 agrees at 7 bases. V lost 11 bases and J lost 6; bases outside the gene matches: 12. The CDR3 is 14 amino acids. CDR3 bases: TGTGCCGACAGGGAAAACAGTAGTCCCGGGGAGCTGTTTTTT. It is translated as CADRENSSPGELFF.

In this sample, this clonotype turned up once. This rearrangement joins TRBV20-1 to TRBJ2-7; the D is unclear. The CDR3 runs 13 residues. Trimming shortened V by 5 bases and J by 3 bases, and 14 bases separated the two germline ends. CDR1 is DFQATT and CDR2 is SNEGSKA in the germline V gene (reference sequence). In DNA form, the CDR3 reads TGCAGTGCTTCCTCCGGTGGAAACTACGAGCAGTACTTC. Protein: CSASSGGNYEQYF.

This rearrangement joins TRBV20-1 to TRBJ2-1; maybe TRBD2 (5 bases). Trimming removed 3 bases from V and 6 bases from J, with 15 bases in between. The CDR3 extends over 14 amino acids. Germline-derived CDR1 and CDR2 are DFQATT and SNEGSKA (reference sequence). The CDR3 is CSARGGSTGNEQFF. In DNA, the CDR3 is TGCAGTGCTAGGGGTGGGAGTACGGGCAATGAGCAGTTCTTC.

The rearrangement links TRBV6-4 to TRBJ2-1; TRBD2 matches 11 bases. The CDR3 loop spans 15 amino acids. CDR1 is MRHNA and CDR2 is SNTAGT in the germline V gene. Trimming took 6 bases from V and 5 from J; bases not matched to a gene: 6. CDR3 in DNA: TGTGCCAGCAGCGGGACTAGCGGAGAGCACAATGAGCAGTTCTTC. Encoded protein: CASSGTSGEHNEQFF.

This clonotype was seen a handful of times. V and J are TRBV6-1 and TRBJ1-1; the match to TRBD1 covers 9 bases. Unmatched junction bases numbered 4, after V lost 5 bases and J lost 3 bases. Germline V lookup: CDR1 MNHNS, CDR2 SASEGT. The CDR3 has 14 amino acids. CDR3 nucleotide sequence: TGTGCCAGCAGTCGACAGGGGGTTGACACTGAAGCTTTCTTT. Its translation is CASSRQGVDTEAFF.